This TCR beta chain was recovered during a study of STAT5B mutations in CD4+ large granular lymphocyte leukemia. Study background: Among healthy controls, a particular HLA allele went with more CDR3 'QG' motifs.

Per the germline V gene, CDR1 is SGHVS and CDR2 is FNYEAQ. V lost 1 base and J lost 5, with 9 bases in between. The CDR3 sequence is 14 residues long. Sequenced by immunoSEQ multiplex PCR; TCRdb stores in-frame clones only, minus some. This sample carries roughly 34,000 clones, 80% to 90% of them seen once, and the ten largest clones take 3.5% to 5%. The chain carries TRBV7-6 and TRBJ1-5, with TRBD1 as a possible D gene (6 bases). The sequenced material came from CD4+ T cells from blood buffy coats. This TCR derives from a human donor in good health. CDR3 sequence: CASSLVSGDQPQHF. CDR3 in DNA: TGTGCCAGCAGCTTAGTGTCAGGGGATCAGCCCCAGCATTTT. Full variable domain (rest looked up from reference TRBV7-6 and TRBJ1-5): GAGVSQSPRYKVTKRGQDVALRCDPISGHVSLYWYRQALGQGPEFLTYFNYEAQQDKSGLPNDRFSAERPEGSISTLTIQRTEQRDSAMYRCASSLVSGDQPQHFGDGTRLSIL.